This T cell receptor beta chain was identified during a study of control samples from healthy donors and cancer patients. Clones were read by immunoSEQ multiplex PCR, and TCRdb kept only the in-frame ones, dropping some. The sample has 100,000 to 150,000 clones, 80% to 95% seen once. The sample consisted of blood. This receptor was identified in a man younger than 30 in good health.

DNA for the CDR3: TGTGCCAGCAGCCCTAGGACAGGGGAAGGCTATGGCTACACCTTC. Its translation is CASSPRTGEGYGYTF. The chain is built from TRBV9 and TRBJ1-2; 9 bases align to TRBD1. The CDR3 has 15 residues. Germline CDR1 SGDLS, CDR2 YYNGEE. J lost 4 bases, V lost 4 bases, and 8 bases had no gene match.